These 2 T cell receptor beta chains were sequenced from one sample in a study of blood T cell repertoires in COVID-19. Sequencing was performed with immunoSEQ multiplex PCR; in TCRdb, only in-frame clones are kept and a portion is missing. The data contain 100,000 to 150,000 clones, 75% to 90% of them singletons. Sequenced: peripheral blood. The origin of the receptors is a woman aged 80 or older with COVID-19, enrolled during active disease.

The chain employs TRBV4-2 and TRBJ1-2; tentative D call: TRBD1 (6 bases). Germline CDR1 LGHNA, CDR2 YNFKEQ. The V end was cut by 0 bases, the J end by 0 bases, with 8 bases between. CDR3 length: 15 amino acids. This CDR3 is CASSQDGGPNYGYTF. CDR3 DNA: TGTGCCAGCAGCCAAGATGGGGGCCCTAACTATGGCTACACCTTC.

The chain combines TRBV28 with TRBJ1-2; D call uncertain. CDR3 length: 11 residues. The ends were cut back, 3 bases at V and 8 bases at J, with 7 bases in the middle. Germline CDR1 is MDHEN and CDR2 is SYDVKM. The CDR3 sequence is CASSFTRGYTF. The CDR3 DNA reads TGTGCCAGCAGTTTCACGAGGGGCTACACCTTC.